This passage covers 18 T cell receptor beta chains from one sample sequenced in a study of T cell clusters in autoimmune cytopenias (dated by TCRdb to about 2019). The sequencer was an Illumina MiSeq. TRB rearrangements were amplified by multiplex PCR following a touch-down protocol, with the TRB-A and TRB-B primer pools mixed in one tube. TCRdb reprocessed the public reads and reports one entry per CDR3 protein sequence, without DNA. This sample's table lists around 15,000 distinct CDR3 sequences. The ten largest make up about 3.8% of the sample. For each sample, TRB amplification used 200 to 250 ng of peripheral blood genomic DNA, equal to roughly 38,000 genome equivalents. These sequences were also reported in another study, on T cell repertoires in aging, cancer and after chemotherapy.

The material sequenced was peripheral blood. The receptors derive from a human donor in good health.

The genes are TRBV5-5 and TRBJ2-7. Germline V gene data show CDR1 as SGHKS and CDR2 as YYEKEE (reference sequence). The CDR3 runs to 12 residues. CDR3 in amino acids: CASSLGGSEQYF.

The chain carries TRBV6-6 and TRBJ2-1; checking the TCRdb D call of TRBD2 is not possible without DNA. Looked up from germline, CDR1 is MNHNY and CDR2 is SVGAGI (reference sequence). This CDR3 comprises 12 residues. CDR3 in amino acids: CAAGRERYEQFF.

The chain combines TRBV27 with TRBJ2-2. The CDR3 covers 12 residues. Germline CDR1 and CDR2: MNHEY and SMNVEV (reference sequence). CDR3 in amino acids: CASSDTAGELFF.

The chain links TRBV6-5 to TRBJ2-6; TCRdb outputs TRBD1, but without DNA this stays unchecked. The CDR3 covers 15 residues. Germline CDR1 MNHEY, CDR2 SVGAGI. The CDR3 loop is CASRGSGTGANVLTF.

The chain has TRBV13 and TRBJ2-7; lacking DNA, the TRBD1 call made by TCRdb goes unchecked. Germline V lookup: CDR1 PRHDT, CDR2 FYEKMQ (reference sequence). This CDR3 comprises 14 residues. The CDR3 reads CASSTRTGGSEQYF. Looking up the rest from reference TRBV13 and TRBJ2-7 gives the full variable domain: AAGVIQSPRHLIKEKRETATLKCYPIPRHDTVYWYQQGPGQDPQFLISFYEKMQSDKGSIPDRFSAQQFSDYHSELNMSSLELGDSALYFCASSTRTGGSEQYFGPGTRLTVT.

CDR3 sequence: CASSLEELEEQYF. The rearrangement uses TRBV5-6 and TRBJ2-7; the D gene TCRdb calls, TRBD2, cannot be checked with no DNA. This CDR3 spans 13 amino acids. Germline-derived CDR1 and CDR2 are SGHDT and YYEEEE.

The gene calls are TRBV6-1 and TRBJ1-5; TCRdb picks TRBD1, but there is no DNA to check that call. The CDR3 runs 15 residues. Germline V CDR1 and CDR2: MNHNS, SASEGT. The CDR3 protein is CATLPRAGANQPQHF.

This chain links TRBV19 with TRBJ1-4; absent DNA, TCRdb's TRBD1 call cannot be checked. The length of the CDR3 is 13 residues. Germline assignment: CDR1 LNHDA and CDR2 SQIVND (reference sequence). The CDR3 loop is CASSIRGEEKLFF.

The chain combines TRBV10-3 with TRBJ2-2. The germline CDR1 and CDR2 sequences are ENHRY and SYGVKD. The CDR3 loop spans 12 amino acids. The chain's CDR3 is CAISDGAGELFF.

This clonotype is labeled medium-sized (0.01 to 0.1%) based on frequency. This chain links TRBV19 with TRBJ2-5. Germline CDR1 reads LNHDA; CDR2 reads SQIVND (reference sequence). This CDR3 has 11 amino acids. The CDR3 loop reads CASSSERAQYF.

V is TRBV27 and J is TRBJ2-6; checking the TCRdb D call of TRBD1 is not possible without DNA. Germline V gene data show CDR1 as MNHEY and CDR2 as SMNVEV (reference sequence). This CDR3 has 17 amino acids. CDR3 sequence: CASSLGTGWSGANVLTF.

Judged by frequency, this clonotype is medium-sized. V is TRBV11-3 and J is TRBJ2-1; TCRdb outputs TRBD1, but without DNA this stays unchecked. The CDR3 spans 14 residues. Germline V gene sequence: CDR1 SGHNT, CDR2 YENEEA. The CDR3 reads CASSSTGLINEQFF.

The V gene is TRBV29-1, the J gene TRBJ1-2. CDR1 is SQVTM, CDR2 ANQGSEA, per germline. This CDR3 comprises 12 residues. CDR3 sequence: CSVELGAYGYTF.

V usage is TRBV5-4 and J usage is TRBJ2-2; the TCRdb D gene call, TRBD2, has no DNA to confirm it. The CDR3 sequence is 16 residues long. CDR1 and CDR2 (germline): SGHNT, YYREEE (reference sequence). This CDR3 is CASSLLAGGNTGELFF.

The V gene is TRBV6-1, the J gene TRBJ2-1; the D call from TCRdb, TRBD2, cannot be confirmed without DNA. The CDR3 sequence is 16 residues long. The germline V gene encodes CDR1 MNHNS and CDR2 SASEGT. The CDR3 is CASSRLGGGSYDEQFF.

The chain recombines TRBV30 with TRBJ1-2. CDR3 size: 11 residues. The germline CDR1 and CDR2 sequences are GTSNPN and SVGIG (reference sequence). CDR3 sequence reads: CAWSEGYGYTF.

The CDR3 loop is CASTSGAGRQPQHF. V and J are TRBV6-5 and TRBJ1-5; the TCRdb call, TRBD1, lacks DNA for checking. Germline CDR1 is MNHEY and CDR2 is SVGAGI. The CDR3 totals 14 residues.

This chain connects TRBV19 to TRBJ2-7. This CDR3 has 15 amino acids. Germline CDR1 LNHDA, CDR2 SQIVND (reference sequence). This CDR3 is CASSIDLAVVYEQYF.